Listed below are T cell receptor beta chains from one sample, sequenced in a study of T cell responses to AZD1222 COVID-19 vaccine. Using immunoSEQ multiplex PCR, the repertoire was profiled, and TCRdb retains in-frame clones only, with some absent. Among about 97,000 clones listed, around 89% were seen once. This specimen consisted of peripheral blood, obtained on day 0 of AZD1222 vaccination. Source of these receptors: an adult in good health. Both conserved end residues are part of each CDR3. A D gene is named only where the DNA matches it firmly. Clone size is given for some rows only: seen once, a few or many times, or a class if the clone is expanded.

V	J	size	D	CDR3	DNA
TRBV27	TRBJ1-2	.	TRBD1	CASSLGQGVGGYTF	TGTGCCAGCAGTTTAGGTCAGGGGGTGGGTGGCTACACCTTC
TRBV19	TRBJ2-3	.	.	CASSISFVASTDTQYF	TGTGCCAGTAGTATCTCGTTCGTGGCTAGCACAGATACGCAGTATTTT
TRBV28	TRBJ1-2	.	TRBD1	CASSSTASGGGYGYTF	TGTGCCAGCAGTTCCACAGCCTCAGGGGGGGGCTATGGCTACACCTTC
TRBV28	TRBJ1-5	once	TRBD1	CASSLGQGSNQPQHF	TGTGCCAGCAGTTTGGGACAGGGGTCGAATCAGCCCCAGCATTTT
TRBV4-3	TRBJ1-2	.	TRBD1	CASSRTGGIWYGYTF	TGCGCCAGCAGCCGAACAGGGGGAATTTGGTATGGCTACACCTTC
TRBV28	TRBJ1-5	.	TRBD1	CASGGGGEPQHF	TGTGCCAGCGGAGGGGGCGGGGAGCCCCAGCATTTT
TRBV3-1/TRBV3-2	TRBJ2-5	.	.	CASSVVRPISSETQYF	TGTGCCAGCAGCGTGGTTCGTCCCATTTCTTCTGAGACCCAGTACTTC
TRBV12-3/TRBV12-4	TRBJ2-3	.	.	CASTIGDTQYF	TGTGCCAGCACAATAGGGGATACGCAGTATTTT
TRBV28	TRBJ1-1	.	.	CASRSGQAFF	TGTGCCAGCAGGTCAGGTCAAGCTTTCTTT
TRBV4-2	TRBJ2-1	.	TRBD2	CASSQDTSGRAQGEQFF	TGTGCCAGCAGCCAAGATACTAGCGGGAGAGCCCAGGGTGAGCAGTTCTTC
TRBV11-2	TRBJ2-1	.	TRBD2	CASILGTSAYNEQFF	TGTGCCAGCATACTCGGGACTAGCGCCTACAATGAGCAGTTCTTC
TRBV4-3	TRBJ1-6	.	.	CASSQSRGSRSPLHF	TGCGCCAGCAGCCAGAGTAGGGGGTCTCGGTCACCCCTCCACTTT
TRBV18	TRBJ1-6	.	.	CASSREAVANSPLHF	TGTGCCAGCTCACGGGAGGCAGTCGCCAATTCACCCCTCCACTTT
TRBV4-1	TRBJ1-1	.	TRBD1	CASSLTGENTEAFF	TGCGCCAGCAGCCTGACAGGGGAGAACACTGAAGCTTTCTTT
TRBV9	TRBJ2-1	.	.	CASSVGTRDEQFF	TGTGCCAGCAGCGTAGGCACTAGAGATGAGCAGTTCTTC
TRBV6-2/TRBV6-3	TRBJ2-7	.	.	CASSLYYEQYF	TGTGCCAGCAGTTTATACTACGAGCAGTACTTC
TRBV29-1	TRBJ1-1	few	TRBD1	CSVDLQGANTEAFF	TGCAGCGTTGATTTACAGGGGGCGAACACTGAAGCTTTCTTT
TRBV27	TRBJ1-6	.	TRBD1	CASSFRTGGGTHSPLHF	TGTGCCAGCAGTTTCCGGACAGGGGGCGGAACCCATTCACCCCTCCACTTT
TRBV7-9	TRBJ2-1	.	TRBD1	CASSLGDRGRDYNEQFF	TGTGCCAGCAGCTTAGGGGACAGGGGAAGAGACTACAATGAGCAGTTCTTC
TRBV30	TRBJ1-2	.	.	CAWSVVGASYTF	TGTGCCTGGAGCGTCGTTGGGGCGAGCTACACCTTC
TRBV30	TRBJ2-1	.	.	CAWRRKGSSYNEQFF	TGTGCCTGGAGAAGGAAAGGGAGCTCCTACAATGAGCAGTTCTTC
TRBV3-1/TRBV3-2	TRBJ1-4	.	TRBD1	CASSQTGAEKLFF	TGTGCCAGCAGCCAGACAGGGGCTGAAAAACTGTTTTTT
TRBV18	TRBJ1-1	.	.	CASSTKKNTEAFF	TGTGCCAGCTCAACCAAAAAGAACACTGAAGCTTTCTTT
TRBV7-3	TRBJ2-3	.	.	CASNRGAGEADTQYF	TGTGCCAGCAACAGGGGTGCGGGAGAGGCAGATACGCAGTATTTT
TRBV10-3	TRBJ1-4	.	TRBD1	CAISPGQGGEKLFF	TGTGCCATCAGCCCGGGACAGGGAGGTGAAAAACTGTTTTTT
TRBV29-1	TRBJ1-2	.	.	CSVEDLNSLNYGYTF	TGCAGCGTTGAAGATCTAAACAGCTTAAACTATGGCTACACCTTC
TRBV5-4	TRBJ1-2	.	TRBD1	CASSFQGAYGYTF	TGTGCCAGCAGCTTTCAGGGGGCGTATGGCTACACCTTC
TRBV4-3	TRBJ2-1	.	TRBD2	CASSHVLAGDKSEQFF	TGCGCCAGCAGCCATGTACTAGCGGGAGATAAGAGTGAGCAGTTCTTC
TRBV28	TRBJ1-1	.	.	CASSLGRHTEAFF	TGTGCCAGCAGTTTGGGCAGGCACACTGAAGCTTTCTTT
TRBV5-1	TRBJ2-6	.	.	CASSLAAGAAEGANVLTF	TGCGCCAGCAGCTTGGCGGCGGGGGCGGCGGAAGGGGCCAACGTCCTGACTTTC
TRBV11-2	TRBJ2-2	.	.	CASSPGRNTGELFF	TGTGCCAGCAGCCCTGGGCGGAACACCGGGGAGCTGTTTTTT
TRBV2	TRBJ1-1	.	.	CASRGEGTEAFF	TGTGCCAGCAGAGGGGAGGGCACTGAAGCTTTCTTT
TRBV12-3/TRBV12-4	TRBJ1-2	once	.	CASSRQENYGYTF	TGTGCCAGCAGCCGGCAGGAGAACTATGGCTACACCTTC
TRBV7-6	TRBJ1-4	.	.	CASSLGQGNEKLFF	TGTGCCAGCAGCTTAGGGCAGGGTAATGAAAAACTGTTTTTT
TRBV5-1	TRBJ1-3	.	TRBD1	CASSLLPGGGLNTIYF	TGCGCCAGCAGCTTGCTCCCAGGGGGCGGCCTAAACACCATATATTTT
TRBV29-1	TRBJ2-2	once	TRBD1	CSVESRGQGANTGELFF	TGCAGCGTTGAAAGTAGAGGCCAGGGGGCGAACACCGGGGAGCTGTTTTTT
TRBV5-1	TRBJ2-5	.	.	CASSPDRVETQYF	TGCGCCAGCAGCCCTGACCGGGTGGAGACCCAGTACTTC
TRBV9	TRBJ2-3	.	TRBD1	CASSRQTGGFTDTQYF	TGTGCCAGCAGCAGACAGACAGGGGGCTTTACAGATACGCAGTATTTT
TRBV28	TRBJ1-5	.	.	CASSQDSNQPQHF	TGTGCCAGCAGTCAGGATAGCAATCAGCCCCAGCATTTT
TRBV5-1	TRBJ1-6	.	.	CASSLGMDSYNSPLHF	TGCGCCAGCAGCTTGGGAATGGACTCCTATAATTCACCCCTCCACTTT
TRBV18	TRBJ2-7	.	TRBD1	CASSPSDRASYEQYF	TGTGCCAGCTCACCATCAGACAGGGCCTCCTACGAGCAGTACTTC
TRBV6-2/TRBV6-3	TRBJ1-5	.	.	CASSYDGNRQPQHF	TGTGCCAGCAGTTACGACGGGAACAGGCAGCCCCAGCATTTT
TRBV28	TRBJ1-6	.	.	CASSPSGQHSPLHF	TGTGCCAGCAGTCCTTCCGGGCAACACTCACCCCTCCACTTT
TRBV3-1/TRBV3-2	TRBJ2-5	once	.	CASSLGGAETQYF	TGTGCCAGCAGCCTAGGGGGTGCGGAGACCCAGTACTTC
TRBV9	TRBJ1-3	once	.	CASSVATGHSGNTIYF	TGTGCCAGCAGCGTAGCCACAGGCCACTCTGGAAACACCATATATTTT
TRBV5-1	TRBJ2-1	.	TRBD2	CASSPPASGSGNEQFF	TGCGCCAGCAGCCCCCCGGCTAGCGGGAGTGGCAATGAGCAGTTCTTC
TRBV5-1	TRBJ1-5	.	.	CASSLEGDSNQPQHF	TGCGCCAGCAGCTTGGAGGGGGATAGCAATCAGCCCCAGCATTTT
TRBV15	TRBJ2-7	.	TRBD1	CATSGGTGRFYEQYF	TGTGCCACCAGCGGAGGGACAGGGCGATTCTACGAGCAGTACTTC
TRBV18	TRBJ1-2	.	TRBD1	CASSPFSGQGRSDGYTF	TGTGCCAGCTCACCGTTCTCGGGACAGGGGAGAAGTGATGGCTACACCTTC